This TCR beta chain emerged from a study of cytomegalovirus exposure and HLA in healthy donors. Study-wide findings and caveats: Specific recognition of CMV antigens was confirmed in vitro for a few chains (all CMV-associated). Associated with cytomegalovirus, according to the listing, were about 160 TCR beta chains. Presence/absence analyses assumed roughly uniform sequencing depth across donors.

Both 60 Vbeta primers and 13 Jbeta primers went into the PCR. Original processing notes: A later analysis tallied 87 million or so unique TCR beta chains, about 12 million of them shared. Clones were read by immunoSEQ multiplex PCR, and TCRdb kept only the in-frame ones, dropping some. The DNA gave D and trimming, while V, J and clone size come from that table. Among fewer than 200,000 clones listed, about nine tenths were seen once. Comment on this clone: Its antigen is unknown.

This sequence originates from a boy aged 2 to 10 in good health and CMV-seronegative. The specimen was PBMCs.

CDR3 loop: CASSPSQAGGPESYNEQFF. The CDR3 region has the DNA TGTGCCAGCTCACCAAGCCAAGCGGGAGGGCCGGAATCCTACAATGAGCAGTTCTTC. The genes are TRBV18 and TRBJ2-1, with 10 nucleotides matching TRBD2. From germline, CDR1 is KGHSH and CDR2 LQKENI. J was trimmed by 1 base and V by 2 bases; bases with no gene match: 11. The CDR3 length is 19 residues.